This TCR beta chain came from a study of blood T cell repertoires in COVID-19. Across the study: Sites across the United States, Italy and Spain contributed samples from acute and convalescent COVID-19.

On this clone itself: This could be a read error, since a much larger clone is one nucleotide away.

The repertoire was sequenced with immunoSEQ multiplex PCR; TCRdb's copy has only in-frame clones and lacks some. The sample lists 150,000 to 200,000 clones, approximately 90% occurring once. The length of the CDR3 is 13 residues. V shed 4 bases and J 4 bases; nucleotides not matched to a gene: 1. Germline assignment: CDR1 SGHRS and CDR2 YFSETQ. Sequencing was carried out using peripheral blood. The genes are TRBV5-1 and TRBJ1-1; 10 bases map to TRBD1. The receptor comes from a human donor in a cohort sampled during active COVID-19. The CDR3 reads CASSRTGGTEAFF. DNA of the CDR3: TGCGCCAGCAGCCGGACAGGGGGCACTGAAGCTTTCTTT.